Following are 5 T cell receptor beta chains from one sample sequenced in a study of T cell responses to AZD1222 COVID-19 vaccine (dated by TCRdb to the early 2020s). What this sample's time point label stands for: about 28 days (+/-7) after the second vaccine dose. The library relied on the immunoSEQ multiplex PCR assay. The source is immuneACCESS, and TCRdb retained only in-frame sequences with V and J called. Part of the clones is not carried over; for the studies checked, unresolved V genes explain less than half of this, and the remainder is unexplained. The sample yields approximately 67,000 clones; 80% to 90% were counted once. Roughly 27% of the sample rests with the top ten. Sequencing used peripheral blood, obtained 28 days after the second AZD1222 dose. All receptors come from an adult who received the AZD1222 COVID-19 vaccine.

The chain recombines TRBV30 with TRBJ1-6; 10 bases are shared with TRBD1. CDR1 is GTSNPN, CDR2 SVGIG, per germline (reference sequence). This CDR3 comprises 14 residues. V lost 1 base, J lost 9 bases, and 3 bases stayed unmatched. The CDR3 DNA reads TGTGCCTGGAGTGCCGGGACAGGGGTTTCACCCCTCCACTTT. Its translation is CAWSAGTGVSPLHF.

This clone was seen more than once but under ten times. A read error may produce the germline difference seen at one junction end. The chain links TRBV2 to TRBJ2-7; D is ambiguous. The CDR3 loop spans 10 amino acids. Germline lookup yields CDR1 SNHLY and CDR2 FYNNEI. In DNA, the CDR3 is TGTGCCAGCAGTGACTACACTCCCCTATTC. As protein: CASSDYTPLF.

The chain employs TRBV21-1 and TRBJ1-6. TRBV21-1 is flagged as a pseudogene. The CDR3 loop spans 17 amino acids. The CDR3 coding sequence is TGTGCCAGCAGCAAAGGGACTGACCTAGGCGCCGAGTCACCCCTCCACTTT. Protein sequence: CASSKGTDLGAESPLHF.

The CDR3: CASSISSSGNTIYF. The CDR3 region has the DNA TGTGCCAGTAGTATCTCCAGCTCTGGAAACACCATATATTTT. This chain uses TRBV19 with TRBJ1-3, with D unclear. The CDR3 is made up of 14 amino acids. V gave up 3 bases and J gave up 0 bases, with 6 bases separating them. Germline V gene sequence: CDR1 LNHDA, CDR2 SQIVND (reference sequence). The full variable domain, rest sourced from reference TRBV19 and TRBJ1-3, is DGGITQSPKYLFRKEGQNVTLSCEQNLNHDAMYWYRQDPGQGLRLIYYSQIVNDFQKGDIAEGYSVSREKKESFPLTVTSAQKNPTAFYLCASSISSSGNTIYFGEGSWLTVV.

The rearrangement joins TRBV18 to TRBJ1-1; D remains ambiguous. Germline CDR1 KGHSH, CDR2 LQKENI. The CDR3 contains 13 residues. Trimming took off 3 bases at V and 1 base at J, with 6 bases between the two ends. CDR3 sequence reads: CASSPYENTEAFF. The CDR3 DNA is TGTGCCAGCTCACCCTATGAGAACACTGAAGCTTTCTTT.